The next 7 T cell receptor beta chains were all read from a single sample in a study of PD-L1 blockade in urothelial cancer. Time point indicated: peripheral blood 6 weeks after treatment start. Profiled with immunoSEQ multiplex PCR; TCRdb holds only in-frame clones, not every one. The table shows 40,000 to 50,000 clones, with 86% occurring only once. This sample comprised PBMCs, obtained around atezolizumab (anti-PD-L1) treatment. The receptors come from a man between 60 and 75 years old with urothelial cancer.

V usage is TRBV19 and J usage is TRBJ2-3; 7 bases match TRBD2. Germline V gene lookup returns CDR1 LNHDA and CDR2 SQIVND (reference sequence). V was clipped by 10 bases and J by 7 bases; unmatched bases: 8. This CDR3 has 12 residues. The CDR3 here is CATKPGGNTQYF. The CDR3 DNA follows: TGTGCCACCAAGCCGGGGGGTAATACGCAGTATTTT. Complete variable domain (other parts from reference TRBV19 and TRBJ2-3): DGGITQSPKYLFRKEGQNVTLSCEQNLNHDAMYWYRQDPGQGLRLIYYSQIVNDFQKGDIAEGYSVSREKKESFPLTVTSAQKNPTAFYLCATKPGGNTQYFGPGTRLTVL.

This sequence joins TRBV6-1 and TRBJ1-2; D possibly corresponds to TRBD1 (6 bases). The CDR3 is 15 amino acids. The V and J ends lost 6 bases and 5 bases respectively, with 19 bases between them. Looked up from germline, CDR1 is MNHNS and CDR2 is SASEGT. DNA for the CDR3: TGTGCCAGCAGAGGGGGGGGGTGGTTTAGGTATGGCTACACCTTC. This encodes CASRGGGWFRYGYTF.

The genes are TRBV19 and TRBJ1-4; no clear D gene. V lost 1 base and J 0 bases, leaving 6 bases between the germline ends. CDR3 length equals 15 residues. The germline V gene encodes CDR1 LNHDA and CDR2 SQIVND (reference sequence). The CDR3 region has the DNA TGTGCCAGTAGTATAGCGGGGACAACTAATGAAAAACTGTTTTTT. It encodes CASSIAGTTNEKLFF.

This clone was recorded at least ten times. The chain couples TRBV7-9 to TRBJ1-2, with no clear D. CDR3 length equals 14 residues. Germline-derived CDR1 and CDR2 are SEHNR and FQNEAQ (reference sequence). Trimming stripped 5 bases from V and 4 bases from J, with 14 bases between. DNA for the CDR3: TGTGCCAGCAGCCCCCGGACTGATGCCTATGGCTACACCTTC. This encodes CASSPRTDAYGYTF.

The chain carries TRBV10-2 and TRBJ2-3; 12 bases align to TRBD2. The ends lost 6 bases at V and 8 bases at J; junction bases unmatched: 9. Germline values: CDR1 WSHSY, CDR2 SAAADI. The CDR3 has 15 amino acids. In DNA, the CDR3 is TGCGCCAGCAGGATACCTAGCGGGGGGGCCGGTACGCAGTATTTT. Residues: CASRIPSGGAGTQYF.

This clone was counted only a few times. The J gene is TRBJ1-2, the V gene TRBV2; 10 nucleotides match TRBD1. V lost 10 bases to trimming and J lost 3 bases; unmatched junction nucleotides: 2. Germline-derived CDR1 and CDR2 are SNHLY and FYNNEI. This CDR3 contains 12 residues. Here the CDR3 reads CATGTGDYGYTF. Here the CDR3 DNA reads TGTGCCACTGGGACAGGGGACTATGGCTACACCTTC.

The chain employs TRBV4-3 and TRBJ2-7, with D uncertain. This CDR3 has 14 residues. The germline V and J ends were trimmed by 0 bases and 0 bases, with 6 bases remaining between them. Germline values: CDR1 LGHNA, CDR2 YSLEER. The CDR3 here is CASSQDSLSYEQYF. In DNA, the CDR3 is TGCGCCAGCAGCCAAGATAGTCTCTCCTACGAGCAGTACTTC.